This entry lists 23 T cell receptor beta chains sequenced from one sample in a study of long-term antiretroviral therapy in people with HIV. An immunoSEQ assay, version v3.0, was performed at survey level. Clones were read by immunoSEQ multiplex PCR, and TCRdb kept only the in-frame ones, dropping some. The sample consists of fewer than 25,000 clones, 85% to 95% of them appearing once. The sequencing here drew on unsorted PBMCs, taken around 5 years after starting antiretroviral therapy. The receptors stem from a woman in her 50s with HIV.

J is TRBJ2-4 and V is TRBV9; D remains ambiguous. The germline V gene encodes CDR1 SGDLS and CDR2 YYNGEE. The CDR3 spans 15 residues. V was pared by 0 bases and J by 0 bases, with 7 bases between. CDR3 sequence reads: CASSVVTVAKNIQYF. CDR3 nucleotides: TGTGCCAGCAGCGTAGTCACGGTAGCCAAAAACATTCAGTACTTC. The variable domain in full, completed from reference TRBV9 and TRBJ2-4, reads DSGVTQTPKHLITATGQRVTLRCSPRSGDLSVYWYQQSLDQGLQFLIQYYNGEERAKGNILERFSAQQFPDLHSELNLSSLELGDSALYFCASSVVTVAKNIQYFGAGTRLSVL.

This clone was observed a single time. The CDR3 nucleotides read TGTGCCAGCAGCTACGGGATGGGGGAAAACATTCAGTACTTC. Amino acids: CASSYGMGENIQYF. The chain employs TRBV11-2 and TRBJ2-4; D might be TRBD1 or TRBD2, each matching 5 bases. In germline, CDR1 is SGHAT, CDR2 FQNNGV. The CDR3 covers 14 residues. Trimming shortened V by 4 bases and J by 5 bases, and 12 bases separated the two germline ends.

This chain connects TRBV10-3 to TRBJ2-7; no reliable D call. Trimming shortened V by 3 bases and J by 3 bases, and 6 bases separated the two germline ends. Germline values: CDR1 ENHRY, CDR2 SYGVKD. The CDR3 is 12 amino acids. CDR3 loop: CAISDGGYEQYF. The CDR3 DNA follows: TGTGCCATCAGTGATGGCGGCTACGAGCAGTACTTC.

The CDR3 DNA reads as TGTGCCAGCTCACCACTCGAGAGGATGAACACTGAAGCTTTCTTT. Its translation is CASSPLERMNTEAFF. V is TRBV18 and J is TRBJ1-1; the D is unclear. Trimming left V 1 base short and J 0 bases short, with 9 bases between. Germline-derived CDR1 and CDR2 are KGHSH and LQKENI. The CDR3 has 15 residues.

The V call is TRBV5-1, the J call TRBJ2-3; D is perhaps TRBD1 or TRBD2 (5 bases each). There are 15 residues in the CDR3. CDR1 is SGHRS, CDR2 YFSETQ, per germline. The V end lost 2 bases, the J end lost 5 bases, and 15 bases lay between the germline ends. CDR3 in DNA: TGCGCCAGCAGCTTAGAGGGGAAGTTGCGAGATACGCAGTATTTT. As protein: CASSLEGKLRDTQYF.

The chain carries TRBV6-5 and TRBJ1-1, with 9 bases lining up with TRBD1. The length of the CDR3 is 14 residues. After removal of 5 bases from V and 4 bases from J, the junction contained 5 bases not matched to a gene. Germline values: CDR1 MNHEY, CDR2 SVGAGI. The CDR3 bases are TGTGCCAGCAGTCCACAGGGGGCAGGCACTGAAGCTTTCTTT. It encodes CASSPQGAGTEAFF.

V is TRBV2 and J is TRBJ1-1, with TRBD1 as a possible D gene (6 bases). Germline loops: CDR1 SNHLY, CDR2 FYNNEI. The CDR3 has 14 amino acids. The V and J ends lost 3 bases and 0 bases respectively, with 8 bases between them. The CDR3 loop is CASSDWTVNTEAFF. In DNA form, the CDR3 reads TGTGCCAGCAGTGACTGGACAGTGAACACTGAAGCTTTCTTT.

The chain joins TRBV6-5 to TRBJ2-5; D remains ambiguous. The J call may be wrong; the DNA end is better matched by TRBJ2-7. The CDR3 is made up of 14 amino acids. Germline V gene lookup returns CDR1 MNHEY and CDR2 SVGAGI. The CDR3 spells CASSYSAAGYEQYF. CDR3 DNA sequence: TGTGCCAGCAGTTACTCTGCGGCAGGATACGAGCAGTACTTC.

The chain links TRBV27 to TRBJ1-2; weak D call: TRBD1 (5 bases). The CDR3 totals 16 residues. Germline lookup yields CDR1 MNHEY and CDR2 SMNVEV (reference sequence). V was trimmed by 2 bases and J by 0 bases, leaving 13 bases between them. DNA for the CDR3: TGTGCCAGCAGTTTAGTGGGCCAGGGCGCTAACTATGGCTACACCTTC. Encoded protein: CASSLVGQGANYGYTF.

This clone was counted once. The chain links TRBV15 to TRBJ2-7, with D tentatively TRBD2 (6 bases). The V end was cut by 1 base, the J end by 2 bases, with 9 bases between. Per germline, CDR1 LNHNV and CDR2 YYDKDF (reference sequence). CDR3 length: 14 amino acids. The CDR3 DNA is TGTGCCACCAGCAGAGTGCGGGGCCCCTACGAGCAGTACTTC. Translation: CATSRVRGPYEQYF.

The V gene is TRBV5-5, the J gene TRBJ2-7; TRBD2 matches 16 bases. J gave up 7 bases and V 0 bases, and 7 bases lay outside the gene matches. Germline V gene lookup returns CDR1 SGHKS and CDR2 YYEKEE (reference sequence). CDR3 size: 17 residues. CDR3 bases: TGTGCCAGCAGCTTGGGGGGGACTAGCGGGAGGGTAAGGGAGCAGTACTTC. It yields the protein CASSLGGTSGRVREQYF.

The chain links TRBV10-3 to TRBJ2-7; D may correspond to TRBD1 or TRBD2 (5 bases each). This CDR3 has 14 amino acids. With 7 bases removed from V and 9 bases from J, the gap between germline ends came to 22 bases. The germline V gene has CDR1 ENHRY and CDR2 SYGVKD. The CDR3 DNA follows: TGTGCCATCAAAGGGAGTGGGACCGAGGCGGTGCAGTACTTC. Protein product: CAIKGSGTEAVQYF.

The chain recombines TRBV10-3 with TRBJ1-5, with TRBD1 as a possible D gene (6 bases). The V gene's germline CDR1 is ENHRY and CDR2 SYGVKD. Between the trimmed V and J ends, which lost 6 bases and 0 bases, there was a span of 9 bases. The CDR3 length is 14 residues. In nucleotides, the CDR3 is TGTGCCATCAGCGTACAGGGTAGCAATCAGCCCCAGCATTTT. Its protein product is CAISVQGSNQPQHF.

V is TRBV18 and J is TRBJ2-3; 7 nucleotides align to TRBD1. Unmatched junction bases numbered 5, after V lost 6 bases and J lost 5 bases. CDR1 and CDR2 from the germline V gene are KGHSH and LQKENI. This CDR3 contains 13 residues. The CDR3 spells CASSSTGEDTQYF. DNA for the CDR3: TGTGCCAGCTCGTCCACAGGGGAAGATACGCAGTATTTT.

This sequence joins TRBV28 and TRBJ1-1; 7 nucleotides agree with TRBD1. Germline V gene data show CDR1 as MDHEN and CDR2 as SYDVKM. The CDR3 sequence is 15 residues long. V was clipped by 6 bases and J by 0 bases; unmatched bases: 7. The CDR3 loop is CASSLTGPMNTEAFF. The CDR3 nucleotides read TGTGCCAGCAGCCTGACAGGGCCTATGAACACTGAAGCTTTCTTT.

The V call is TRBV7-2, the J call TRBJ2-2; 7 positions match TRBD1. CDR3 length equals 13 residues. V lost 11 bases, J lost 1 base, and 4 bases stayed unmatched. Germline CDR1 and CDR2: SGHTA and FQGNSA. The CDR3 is CAGRQGNTGELFF. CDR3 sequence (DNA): TGTGCCGGACGACAGGGGAACACCGGGGAGCTGTTTTTT.

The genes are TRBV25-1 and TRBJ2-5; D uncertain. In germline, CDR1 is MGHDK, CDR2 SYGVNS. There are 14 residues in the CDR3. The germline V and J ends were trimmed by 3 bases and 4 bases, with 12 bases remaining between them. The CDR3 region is CASSDYRKGETQYF. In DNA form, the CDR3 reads TGTGCCAGCAGTGATTACAGAAAAGGAGAGACCCAGTACTTC.

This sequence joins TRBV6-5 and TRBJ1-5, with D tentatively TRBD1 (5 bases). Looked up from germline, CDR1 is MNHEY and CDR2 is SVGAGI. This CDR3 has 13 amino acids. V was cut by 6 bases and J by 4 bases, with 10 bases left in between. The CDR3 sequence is CASSPGPNQPQHF. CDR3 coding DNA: TGTGCCAGCAGCCCGGGACCGAATCAGCCCCAGCATTTT.

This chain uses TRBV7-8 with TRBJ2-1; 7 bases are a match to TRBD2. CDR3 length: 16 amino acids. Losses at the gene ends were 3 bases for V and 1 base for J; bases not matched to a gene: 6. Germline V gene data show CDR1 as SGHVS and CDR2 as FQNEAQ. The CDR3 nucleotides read TGTGCCAGCAGCTTCCGGGCGGGAGTGTCCTACAATGAGCAGTTCTTC. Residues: CASSFRAGVSYNEQFF.

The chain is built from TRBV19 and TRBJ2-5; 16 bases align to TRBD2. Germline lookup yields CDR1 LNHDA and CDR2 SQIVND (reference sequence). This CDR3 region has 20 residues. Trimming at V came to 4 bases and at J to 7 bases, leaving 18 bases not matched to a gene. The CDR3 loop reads CASSTPAGTSGGDRLGTQYF. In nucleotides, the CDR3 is TGTGCCAGTAGTACTCCTGCCGGGACTAGCGGGGGGGACCGACTTGGGACCCAGTACTTC.

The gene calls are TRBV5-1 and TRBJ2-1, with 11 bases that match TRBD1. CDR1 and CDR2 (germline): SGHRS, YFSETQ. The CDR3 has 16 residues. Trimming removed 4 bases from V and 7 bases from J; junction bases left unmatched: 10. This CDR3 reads CASSLDRGRLVNEQFF. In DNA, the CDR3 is TGCGCCAGCAGCCTGGACAGGGGGCGACTGGTAAATGAGCAGTTCTTC.

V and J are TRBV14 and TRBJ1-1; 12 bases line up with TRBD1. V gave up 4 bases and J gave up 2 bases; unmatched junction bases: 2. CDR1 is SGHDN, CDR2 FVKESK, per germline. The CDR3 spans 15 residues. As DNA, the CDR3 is TGTGCCAGCAGCCCCGGGACAGGGGGCAACACTGAAGCTTTCTTT. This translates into CASSPGTGGNTEAFF. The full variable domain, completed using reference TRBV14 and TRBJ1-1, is EAGVTQFPSHSVIEKGQTVTLRCDPISGHDNLYWYRRVMGKEIKFLLHFVKESKQDESGMPNNRFLAERTGGTYSTLKVQPAELEDSGVYFCASSPGTGGNTEAFFGQGTRLTVV.

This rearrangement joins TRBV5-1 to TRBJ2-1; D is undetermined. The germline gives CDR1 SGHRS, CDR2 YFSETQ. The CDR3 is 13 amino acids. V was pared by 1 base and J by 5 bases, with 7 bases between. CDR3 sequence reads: CASSLRANNEQFF. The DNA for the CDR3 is TGCGCCAGCAGCTTGAGGGCTAACAATGAGCAGTTCTTC.